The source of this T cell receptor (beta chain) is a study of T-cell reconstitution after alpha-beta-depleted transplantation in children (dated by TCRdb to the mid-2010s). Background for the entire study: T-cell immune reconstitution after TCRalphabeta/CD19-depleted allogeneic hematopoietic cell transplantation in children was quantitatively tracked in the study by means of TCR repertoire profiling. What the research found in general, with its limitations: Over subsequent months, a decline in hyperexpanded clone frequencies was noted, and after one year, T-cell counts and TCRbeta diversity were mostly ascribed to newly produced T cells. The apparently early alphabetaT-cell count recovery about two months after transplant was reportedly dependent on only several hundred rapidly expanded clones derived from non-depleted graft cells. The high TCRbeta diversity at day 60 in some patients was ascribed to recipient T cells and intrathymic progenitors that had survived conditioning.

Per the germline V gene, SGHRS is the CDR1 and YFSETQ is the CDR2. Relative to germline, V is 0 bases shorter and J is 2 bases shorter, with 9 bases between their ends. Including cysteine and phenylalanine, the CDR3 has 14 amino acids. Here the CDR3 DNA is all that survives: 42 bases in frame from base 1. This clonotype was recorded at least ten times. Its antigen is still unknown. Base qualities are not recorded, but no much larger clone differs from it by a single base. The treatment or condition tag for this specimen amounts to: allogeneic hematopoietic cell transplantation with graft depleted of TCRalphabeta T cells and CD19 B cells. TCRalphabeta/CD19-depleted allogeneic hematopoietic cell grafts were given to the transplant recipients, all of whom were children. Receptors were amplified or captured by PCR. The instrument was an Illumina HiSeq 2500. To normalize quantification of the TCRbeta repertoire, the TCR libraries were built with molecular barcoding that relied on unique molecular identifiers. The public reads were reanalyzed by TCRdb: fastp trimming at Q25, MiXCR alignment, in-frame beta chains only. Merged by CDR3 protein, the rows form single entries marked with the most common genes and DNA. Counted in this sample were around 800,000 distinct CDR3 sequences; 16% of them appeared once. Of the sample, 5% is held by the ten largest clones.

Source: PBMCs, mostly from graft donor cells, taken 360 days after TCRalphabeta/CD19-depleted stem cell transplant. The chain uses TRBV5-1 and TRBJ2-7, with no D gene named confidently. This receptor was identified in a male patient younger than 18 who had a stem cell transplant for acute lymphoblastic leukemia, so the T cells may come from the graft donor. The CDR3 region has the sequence CASSLGGSTYEQYF. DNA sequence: TGCGCCAGCAGCTTGGGAGGCAGTACCTACGAGCAGTACTTC.